The sequence of this TCR beta chain was determined in a study of blood T cell repertoires in COVID-19. Study in general: Samples of COVID-19 (acute and convalescent) were obtained from the United States, Italy and Spain.

Losses at the gene ends were 2 bases for V and 5 bases for J; bases not matched to a gene: 5. Germline V lookup: CDR1 MNHEY, CDR2 SMNVEV (reference sequence). This CDR3 has 15 amino acids. Here immunoSEQ multiplex PCR was the method, and the copy in TCRdb shows in-frame clones only, minus some. The table includes 74,000 or so clones, 80% to 90% detected once. The chain couples TRBV27 to TRBJ2-2; 7 nucleotides align to TRBD1. The clonotype originates from a man aged 45-65 years with acute or convalescent COVID-19. The sequenced sample consisted of peripheral blood. For the CDR3, the DNA is TGTGCCAGCAGTTTAAGAACAGGGGCAACCGGGGAGCTGTTTTTT. Translation gives CASSLRTGATGELFF.